The entry that follows covers one TCR beta chain sequence. V was cut by 4 bases and J by 0 bases, with 19 bases left in between. The CDR3 runs to 19 residues. Germline assignment: CDR1 LGHNA and CDR2 YSLEER. Clones were sequenced by immunoSEQ multiplex PCR, and TCRdb holds only the in-frame ones, with some missing. The sample has hundreds of thousands of clones, 83% seen once. The record originates from a study of blood T cell repertoires in COVID-19. Study context: PBMCs, B-cell-depleted T cells, or T cells provided the cDNA or gDNA that made up the material.

Sequenced input: peripheral blood. The receptor was isolated from a woman in her thirties or forties with active or convalescent COVID-19. V usage is TRBV4-3 and J usage is TRBJ1-6; a possible D gene is TRBD1 (6 bases). The CDR3 coding sequence is TGCGCCAGCAGCCTCGGAACACCCACAGGGAGCTCCTATAATTCACCCCTCCACTTT. Its protein product is CASSLGTPTGSSYNSPLHF.